Following are 28 T cell receptor beta chains from one sample sequenced in a study of T cell responses to AZD1222 COVID-19 vaccine. TCRdb keeps only in-frame clones here, not all; method: immunoSEQ multiplex PCR. The sample records 80,000 to 90,000 clones, around 90% being singletons. The material sequenced was peripheral blood, taken on day 0 of AZD1222 vaccination. The receptors come from an adult in good health.

The J gene is TRBJ1-6, the V gene TRBV28, with TRBD1 identical over 10 bases. J was trimmed by 7 bases and V by 5 bases; bases with no gene match: 5. The CDR3 contains 15 residues. CDR1 is MDHEN, CDR2 SYDVKM, per germline. The CDR3 DNA reads TGTGCCAGCAGTGCCAGGACAGGGGGGAATTCACCCCTCCACTTT. This gives the protein CASSARTGGNSPLHF.

The chain joins TRBV7-9 to TRBJ2-3; the D gene is possibly TRBD2 (6 bases). The germline V gene encodes CDR1 SEHNR and CDR2 FQNEAQ (reference sequence). V was trimmed by 3 bases and J by 4 bases, leaving 17 bases between them. CDR3 length: 16 amino acids. CDR3 loop: CASSFTRASGADTQYF. Written as DNA, the CDR3 is TGTGCCAGCAGCTTCACCCGAGCGTCGGGGGCAGATACGCAGTATTTT. The entire variable domain, with the rest obtained from reference TRBV7-9 and TRBJ2-3, is as follows: DTGVSQNPRHKITKRGQNVTFRCDPISEHNRLYWYRQTLGQGPEFLTYFQNEAQLEKSRLLSDRFSAERPKGSFSTLEIQRTEQGDSAMYLCASSFTRASGADTQYFGPGTRLTVL.

The chain is built from TRBV9 and TRBJ2-6, with 8 bases matching TRBD1. Germline lookup yields CDR1 SGDLS and CDR2 YYNGEE. The CDR3 runs 15 residues. Germline trimming cut 3 bases from V and 6 bases from J; bases unmatched to any gene: 5. CDR3 nucleotide sequence: TGTGCCAGCAGCGCCGGACAGGGCGCGGCCAACGTCCTGACTTTC. It translates to CASSAGQGAANVLTF.

The genes are TRBV29-1 and TRBJ2-5; TRBD2 matches at 9 bases. The CDR3 covers 15 residues. The germline gives CDR1 SQVTM, CDR2 ANQGSEA. With 0 bases clipped from V and 1 base from J, the junction kept 3 bases outside the gene matches. CDR3 nucleotides: TGCAGCGTTGAAGACGTGCGGGGGGGCCAAGAGACCCAGTACTTC. The encoded protein is CSVEDVRGGQETQYF. Drawing the rest from reference TRBV29-1 and TRBJ2-5, the complete variable domain is SAVISQKPSRDICQRGTSLTIQCQVDSQVTMMFWYRQQPGQSLTLIATANQGSEATYESGFVIDKFPISRPNLTFSTLTVSNMSPEDSSIYLCSVEDVRGGQETQYFGPGTRLLVL.

The rearrangement joins TRBV7-2 to TRBJ1-4; D gene uncertain. The germline gives CDR1 SGHTA, CDR2 FQGNSA. The germline V and J ends were trimmed by 7 bases and 5 bases, with 8 bases remaining between them. The CDR3 runs 12 residues. The CDR3 nucleotides read TGTGCCAGCAACCAAGGGAATGAAAAACTGTTTTTT. This gives the protein CASNQGNEKLFF.

V is TRBV10-1 and J is TRBJ2-3, with TRBD2 matching over 10 bases. CDR1 is WNHNN and CDR2 is SYGVQD in the germline V gene (reference sequence). V shed 0 bases, J shed 4 bases, and the junction held 7 bases outside the gene matches. The CDR3 has 17 residues. CDR3 nucleotide sequence: TGCGCCAGCAGTGAGTCGAAAGGACTAGCGGCGGCAGATACGCAGTATTTT. Amino acid sequence: CASSESKGLAAADTQYF.

This sequence joins TRBV6-5 and TRBJ2-3; D call uncertain. The germline V and J ends were trimmed by 2 bases and 0 bases, with 9 bases remaining between them. The CDR3 is 15 residues long. Germline-derived CDR1 and CDR2 are MNHEY and SVGAGI. The CDR3 region has the DNA TGTGCCAGCAGTTACAAGGGTGCTAGCACAGATACGCAGTATTTT. This sequence encodes CASSYKGASTDTQYF.

J is TRBJ1-1 and V is TRBV11-1; 8 bases match TRBD1. The CDR3 is 14 residues long. The germline V gene has CDR1 SGHAT and CDR2 FQDESV (reference sequence). Germline trimming cut 5 bases from V and 2 bases from J; bases unmatched to any gene: 4. The CDR3: CASSADRGNTEAFF. The CDR3 DNA follows: TGTGCCAGCAGCGCTGACAGGGGAAACACTGAAGCTTTCTTT.

Only one count was recorded for this clone. The chain recombines TRBV28 with TRBJ1-6; TRBD1 might be the D (6 bases). V was pared by 5 bases and J by 9 bases, with 14 bases between. This CDR3 has 14 amino acids. Germline V CDR1 and CDR2: MDHEN, SYDVKM. DNA for the CDR3: TGTGCCAGCAGTCTAGCAGGGGATGGTTCACCCCTCCACTTT. As protein: CASSLAGDGSPLHF.

V is TRBV28 and J is TRBJ1-2, with D perhaps matching TRBD1 (5 bases). Trimming stripped 8 bases from V and 3 bases from J, with 10 bases between. CDR3 length: 12 residues. CDR1 MDHEN and CDR2 SYDVKM come from the germline V gene. The CDR3 spells CASALGHYGYTF. The CDR3 region has the DNA TGTGCCAGCGCCCTGGGGCACTATGGCTACACCTTC.

The V gene is TRBV21-1, the J gene TRBJ1-6. TRBV21-1 is marked as a pseudogene. The CDR3 spans 18 residues. The CDR3 protein is CASSIKKLGERWNSPLHF. In DNA form, the CDR3 reads TGTGCCAGCAGCATAAAGAAGCTCGGGGAAAGGTGGAATTCACCCCTCCACTTT.

The chain links TRBV7-9 to TRBJ2-7, with 11 positions matching TRBD2. Germline V gene data show CDR1 as SEHNR and CDR2 as FQNEAQ (reference sequence). The CDR3 consists of 14 residues. Trimming cost V 5 bases and J 8 bases; bases outside gene matches: 8. The CDR3 loop is CASSPLAGGRKQYF. The CDR3 DNA follows: TGTGCCAGCAGCCCATTAGCGGGAGGGAGAAAGCAGTACTTC.

The chain uses TRBV5-1 and TRBJ1-1; D unclear. Germline CDR1 and CDR2: SGHRS and YFSETQ. Trimming pared 2 bases from V and 1 base from J, leaving 12 bases between. CDR3 size: 15 residues. CDR3 sequence (DNA): TGCGCCAGCAGCTTATATCAGGCTTCGAACACTGAAGCTTTCTTT. Translated, it gives CASSLYQASNTEAFF.

The chain's CDR3 is CASTAGNTIYF. CDR3 DNA: TGTGCCAGCACCGCTGGAAACACCATATATTTT. The chain employs TRBV6-5 and TRBJ1-3; D remains unclear. V dropped 7 bases and J dropped 2 bases, with 3 bases sitting between them. This CDR3 region has 11 residues. Germline CDR1 MNHEY, CDR2 SVGAGI.

V usage is TRBV19 and J usage is TRBJ2-3; TRBD1 aligns across 9 bases. Germline loops: CDR1 LNHDA, CDR2 SQIVND (reference sequence). The CDR3 has 14 residues. The V segment lost 4 bases and the J segment 4 bases; nucleotides outside the gene matches: 3. Here the CDR3 reads CASSTGTGPDTQYF. The CDR3 coding sequence is TGTGCCAGTAGTACAGGGACAGGGCCAGATACGCAGTATTTT.

The rearrangement links TRBV19 to TRBJ1-2, with D tentatively TRBD1 (5 bases). Trimming left V 6 bases short and J 2 bases short, with 16 bases between. Germline V gene lookup returns CDR1 LNHDA and CDR2 SQIVND (reference sequence). This CDR3 spans 15 amino acids. The CDR3 loop is CASSGIVGANYGYTF. The CDR3 DNA follows: TGTGCCAGTAGCGGAATTGTAGGGGCGAACTATGGCTACACCTTC. Full variable domain (missing parts from reference TRBV19 and TRBJ1-2): DGGITQSPKYLFRKEGQNVTLSCEQNLNHDAMYWYRQDPGQGLRLIYYSQIVNDFQKGDIAEGYSVSREKKESFPLTVTSAQKNPTAFYLCASSGIVGANYGYTFGSGTRLTVV.

Only a few counts were recorded for this clone. The rearrangement uses TRBV10-3 and TRBJ1-5; tentative D call: TRBD1 (6 bases). The CDR3 spans 15 residues. Trimming removed 2 bases from V and 2 bases from J, with 10 bases in between. Germline lookup yields CDR1 ENHRY and CDR2 SYGVKD. The CDR3 bases are TGTGCCATCAGTGAGACCGGACAGCGCAATCAGCCCCAGCATTTT. It translates to CAISETGQRNQPQHF.

The chain has TRBV5-1 and TRBJ2-1; D is perhaps TRBD1 (6 bases). V shed 2 bases and J shed 4 bases, with 10 bases lying between them. Germline assignment: CDR1 SGHRS and CDR2 YFSETQ. This CDR3 has 14 amino acids. This CDR3 reads CASSLGQPYNEQFF. CDR3 DNA: TGCGCCAGCAGCTTAGGACAGCCTTACAATGAGCAGTTCTTC.

V usage is TRBV11-2 and J usage is TRBJ2-2; 7 bases are a match to TRBD1. V gave up 4 bases and J gave up 4 bases; unmatched junction bases: 3. Germline lookup yields CDR1 SGHAT and CDR2 FQNNGV. The CDR3 totals 14 residues. The CDR3 here is CASSSGTATGELFF. In DNA form, the CDR3 reads TGTGCCAGCAGCTCGGGGACAGCCACCGGGGAGCTGTTTTTT.

A single count supports this clone. The V call is TRBV6-5, the J call TRBJ1-5, with D unclear. The V end lost 0 bases, the J end lost 3 bases, and 9 bases lay between the germline ends. CDR1 and CDR2 from the germline V gene are MNHEY and SVGAGI. This CDR3 contains 15 residues. Written as DNA, the CDR3 is TGTGCCAGCAGTTACTCATACGGGGACAATCAGCCCCAGCATTTT. Translated: CASSYSYGDNQPQHF.

CDR3 sequence (DNA): TGCGCCAGCAGTGAGGTCTTGGGCACAGATACGCAGTATTTT. Its protein product is CASSEVLGTDTQYF. The chain combines TRBV10-1 with TRBJ2-3; D uncertain. The V end lost 2 bases, the J end lost 1 base, and 7 bases lay between the germline ends. This CDR3 is built from 14 residues. Germline CDR1 and CDR2: WNHNN and SYGVQD (reference sequence).

The chain is built from TRBV27 and TRBJ1-1; TRBD1 is a possible D gene (5 bases). V shed 4 bases and J shed 2 bases, with 17 bases lying between them. Germline CDR1 and CDR2: MNHEY and SMNVEV (reference sequence). This CDR3 has 16 residues. The CDR3 reads CASSSGGAVGNTEAFF. CDR3 coding DNA: TGTGCCAGCAGTTCCGGCGGGGCCGTGGGTAACACTGAAGCTTTCTTT.

J is TRBJ2-5 and V is TRBV13; TRBD2 matches at 8 bases. The V gene's germline CDR1 is PRHDT and CDR2 FYEKMQ (reference sequence). The CDR3 is made up of 16 amino acids. The J segment lost 4 bases and the V segment lost 6 bases, leaving 13 bases of the junction unmatched. The CDR3 region has the DNA TGTGCCAGCAGGCAATTTTTTGGAAGCGGGAGAGAGACCCAGTACTTC. This translates into CASRQFFGSGRETQYF. The whole variable domain, remainder taken from reference TRBV13 and TRBJ2-5, is AAGVIQSPRHLIKEKRETATLKCYPIPRHDTVYWYQQGPGQDPQFLISFYEKMQSDKGSIPDRFSAQQFSDYHSELNMSSLELGDSALYFCASRQFFGSGRETQYFGPGTRLLVL.

The chain carries TRBV20-1 and TRBJ2-7, with D uncertain. The CDR3 contains 15 residues. V lost 3 bases, J lost 0 bases, and 15 bases lay in between. The V gene's germline CDR1 is DFQATT and CDR2 SNEGSKA (reference sequence). The CDR3 DNA sequence: TGCAGTGCTAGTCTACCCCAAGGAACCTCCTACGAGCAGTACTTC. Its translation: CSASLPQGTSYEQYF.

The CDR3 spells CASSMGVGYTF. CDR3 DNA sequence: TGTGCCAGCAGTATGGGGGTCGGCTACACCTTC. This rearrangement joins TRBV28 to TRBJ1-2, with a possible D match to TRBD1 (5 bases). The CDR3 runs 11 residues. V was trimmed by 5 bases and J by 8 bases, leaving 9 bases between them. Germline lookup yields CDR1 MDHEN and CDR2 SYDVKM.

This clone was recorded only once. The CDR3 sequence is CASSLEGGSNQPQHF. CDR3 bases: TGTGCCAGCAGCTTAGAGGGTGGGAGCAATCAGCCCCAGCATTTT. V and J are TRBV7-9 and TRBJ1-5; no reliable D call. The CDR3 totals 15 residues. Trimming shortened V by 1 base and J by 1 base, and 8 bases separated the two germline ends. CDR1 is SEHNR, CDR2 FQNEAQ, per germline (reference sequence).

The genes are TRBV5-8 and TRBJ2-6; TRBD1 aligns across 9 bases. J was trimmed by 2 bases and V by 4 bases; bases with no gene match: 7. The germline CDR1 and CDR2 sequences are SGHTS and YDEGEE. This CDR3 region has 17 residues. CDR3: CASSPWTGVPGANVLTF. The CDR3 bases are TGTGCCAGCAGCCCGTGGACAGGGGTCCCTGGGGCCAACGTCCTGACTTTC.

The chain couples TRBV7-2 to TRBJ1-2; 7 positions match TRBD1. The germline gives CDR1 SGHTA, CDR2 FQGNSA. J lost 6 bases, V lost 2 bases, and 12 bases had no gene match. The CDR3 is 16 amino acids. The chain's CDR3 is CASSLSQQGHSDGYTF. CDR3 in DNA: TGTGCCAGCAGCTTATCGCAACAGGGGCATTCGGATGGCTACACCTTC.